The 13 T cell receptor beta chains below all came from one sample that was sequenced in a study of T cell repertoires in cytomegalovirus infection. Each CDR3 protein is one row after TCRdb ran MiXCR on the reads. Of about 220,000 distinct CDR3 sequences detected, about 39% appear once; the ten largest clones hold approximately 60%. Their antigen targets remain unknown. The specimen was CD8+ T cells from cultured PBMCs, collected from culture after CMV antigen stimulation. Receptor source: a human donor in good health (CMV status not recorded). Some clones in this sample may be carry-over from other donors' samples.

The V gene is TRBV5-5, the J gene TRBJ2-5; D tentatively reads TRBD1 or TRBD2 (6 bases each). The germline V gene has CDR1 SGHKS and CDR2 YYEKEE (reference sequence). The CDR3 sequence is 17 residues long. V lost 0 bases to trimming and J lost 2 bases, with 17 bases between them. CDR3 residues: CASSLEGGPTHQETQYF. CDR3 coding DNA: TGTGCCAGCAGCTTGGAAGGGGGGCCGACCCATCAAGAGACCCAGTACTTC.

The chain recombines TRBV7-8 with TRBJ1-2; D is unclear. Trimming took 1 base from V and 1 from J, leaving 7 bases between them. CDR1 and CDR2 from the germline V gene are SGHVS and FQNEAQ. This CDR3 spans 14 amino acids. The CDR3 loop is CASSLGVNNYGYTF. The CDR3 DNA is TGTGCCAGCAGCTTAGGAGTGAATAACTATGGCTACACCTTC.

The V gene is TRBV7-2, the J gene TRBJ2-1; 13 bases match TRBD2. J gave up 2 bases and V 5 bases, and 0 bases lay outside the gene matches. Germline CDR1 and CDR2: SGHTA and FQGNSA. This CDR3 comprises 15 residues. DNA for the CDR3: TGTGCCAGCAGCACTAGCGGGGGGGCCTACAATGAGCAGTTCTTC. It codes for CASSTSGGAYNEQFF.

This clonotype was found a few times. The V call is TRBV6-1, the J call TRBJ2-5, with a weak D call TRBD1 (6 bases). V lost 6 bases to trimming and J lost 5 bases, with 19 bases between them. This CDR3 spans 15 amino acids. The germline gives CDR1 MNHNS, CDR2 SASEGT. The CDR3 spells CASSPAKGQWETQYF. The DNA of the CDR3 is TGTGCCAGCAGCCCCGCGAAGGGACAATGGGAGACCCAGTACTTC.

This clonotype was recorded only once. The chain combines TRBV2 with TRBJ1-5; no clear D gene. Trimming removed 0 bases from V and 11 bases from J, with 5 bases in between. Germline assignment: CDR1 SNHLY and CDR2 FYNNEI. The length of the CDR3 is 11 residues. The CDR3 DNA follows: TGTGCCAGCAGTGAAGCGCTGACCCAGCATTTT. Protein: CASSEALTQHF.

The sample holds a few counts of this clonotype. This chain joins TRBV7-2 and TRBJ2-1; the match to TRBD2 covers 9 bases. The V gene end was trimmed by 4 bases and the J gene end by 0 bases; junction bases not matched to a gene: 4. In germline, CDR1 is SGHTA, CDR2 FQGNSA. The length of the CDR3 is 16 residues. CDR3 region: CASSSGLAPSYNEQFF. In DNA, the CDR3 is TGTGCCAGCAGCTCCGGACTAGCGCCCTCCTACAATGAGCAGTTCTTC.

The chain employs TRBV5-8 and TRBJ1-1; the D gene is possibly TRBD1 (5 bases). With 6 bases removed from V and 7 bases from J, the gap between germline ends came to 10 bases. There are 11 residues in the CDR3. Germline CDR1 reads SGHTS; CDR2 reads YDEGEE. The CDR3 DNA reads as TGTGCCAGCACCGGGACGGATGAAGCTTTCTTT. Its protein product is CASTGTDEAFF.

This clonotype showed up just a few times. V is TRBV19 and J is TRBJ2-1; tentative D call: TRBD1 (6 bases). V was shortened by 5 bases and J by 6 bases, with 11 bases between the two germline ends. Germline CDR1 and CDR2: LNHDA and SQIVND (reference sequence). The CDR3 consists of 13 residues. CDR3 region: CASSLQGPNEQFF. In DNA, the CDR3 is TGTGCCAGTAGTTTACAGGGACCCAATGAGCAGTTCTTC.

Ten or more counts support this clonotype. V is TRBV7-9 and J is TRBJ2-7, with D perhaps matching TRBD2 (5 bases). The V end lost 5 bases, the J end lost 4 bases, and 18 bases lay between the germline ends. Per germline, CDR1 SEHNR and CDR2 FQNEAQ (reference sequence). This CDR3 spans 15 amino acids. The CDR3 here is CASSALRGIPYEQYF. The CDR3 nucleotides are TGTGCCAGCAGCGCCCTCCGAGGGATCCCTTACGAGCAGTACTTC.

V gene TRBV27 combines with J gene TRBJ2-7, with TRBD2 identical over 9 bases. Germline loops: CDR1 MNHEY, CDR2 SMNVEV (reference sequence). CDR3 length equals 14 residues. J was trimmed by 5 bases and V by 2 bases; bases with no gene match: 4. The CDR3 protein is CASSLAGGFHEQYF. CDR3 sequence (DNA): TGTGCCAGCAGTTTAGCGGGGGGGTTCCACGAGCAGTACTTC.

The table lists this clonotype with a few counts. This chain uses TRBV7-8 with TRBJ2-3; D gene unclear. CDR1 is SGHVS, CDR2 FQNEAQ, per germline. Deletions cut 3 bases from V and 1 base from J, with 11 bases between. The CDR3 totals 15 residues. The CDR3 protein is CASSFRLGGTDTQYF. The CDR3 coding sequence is TGTGCCAGCAGCTTCCGGCTAGGAGGCACAGATACGCAGTATTTT.

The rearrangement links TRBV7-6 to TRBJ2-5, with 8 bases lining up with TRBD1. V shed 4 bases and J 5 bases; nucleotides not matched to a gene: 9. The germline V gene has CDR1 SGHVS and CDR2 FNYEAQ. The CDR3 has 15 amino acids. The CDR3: CASSWSQGARETQYF. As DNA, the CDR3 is TGTGCCAGCAGCTGGAGCCAGGGGGCGCGGGAGACCCAGTACTTC. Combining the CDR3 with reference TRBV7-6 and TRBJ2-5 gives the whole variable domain GAGVSQSPRYKVTKRGQDVALRCDPISGHVSLYWYRQALGQGPEFLTYFNYEAQQDKSGLPNDRFSAERPEGSISTLTIQRTEQRDSAMYRCASSWSQGARETQYFGPGTRLLVL.

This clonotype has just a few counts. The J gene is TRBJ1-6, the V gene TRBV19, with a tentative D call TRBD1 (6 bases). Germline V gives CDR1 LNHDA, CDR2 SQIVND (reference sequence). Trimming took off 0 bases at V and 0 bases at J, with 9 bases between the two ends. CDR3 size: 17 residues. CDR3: CASSIDGQISYNSPLHF. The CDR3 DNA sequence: TGTGCCAGTAGTATAGATGGACAGATCTCCTATAATTCACCCCTCCACTTT.